This T cell receptor beta chain derives from a study of CD8 T cells in ankylosing spondylitis (dated by TCRdb to about 2017). Study-wide context: T cell receptor beta repertoires were profiled in healthy donors and ankylosing spondylitis patients so that disease-linked TCR variants could be found. The whole study cohort included about a hundred healthy donors and roughly 24 ankylosing spondylitis patients. Samples of peripheral blood were taken, and for ankylosing spondylitis patients, synovial fluid was collected as well. Beyond this particular receptor, the publication reports: The disease-linked clones had a CD8+ phenotype and were found at relatively low frequencies in peripheral blood. A TCR beta motif made up of several highly homologous amino acid variants appeared to be characteristic of blood from ankylosing spondylitis patients. Some motif variants were previously reported in synovial fluid and blood of reactive arthritis patients, suggesting common disease-initiation mechanisms. Significant enrichment of the disease-linked clones was reported in matched synovial fluid samples from ankylosing spondylitis patients.

This clonotype was counted a few times. Its recognized antigen is unknown. Nothing much larger sits one base from this clone, and base qualities are not available. Sequenced using an Illumina HiSeq 2500. Quantitative 5'-RACE with molecular barcodes was the method used to prepare the TCR beta libraries. Per the original workflow: Disease-linked TCR variants were identified with a new computational method built on a probabilistic model of VDJ rearrangement. TCRdb cleaned the public reads at Q25 with fastp, built clones with MiXCR and kept in-frame beta chains. Identical CDR3 proteins give one entry, which carries the most common genes and DNA. For this entry, the V and J calls and clone size follow TCRdb and not the study's own pipeline. A total of roughly 700,000 distinct CDR3 sequences appear in this sample, under 20% of them only once. Under 20% of the sample comes from the top ten. The source is a male donor with ankylosing spondylitis. The sample consisted of blood, either unsorted or a sorted T cell fraction (not recorded which).

The CDR3 reads CASSNRGHQPQHF. The sequenced DNA is TGTGCCAGCAGTAACAGGGGCCATCAGCCCCAGCATTTT. The chain joins TRBV27 to TRBJ1-5; a stretch of 7 junction bases matches TRBD1. Unmatched junction bases come to 3, with V trimmed by 5 bases and J by 5 bases. CDR1 and CDR2, looked up from the germline V gene (reference sequence), are MNHEY and SMNVEV. Taken from cysteine to phenylalanine, the CDR3 has 13 residues. Here the CDR3 DNA is all that survives: 39 bases in frame from base 1.